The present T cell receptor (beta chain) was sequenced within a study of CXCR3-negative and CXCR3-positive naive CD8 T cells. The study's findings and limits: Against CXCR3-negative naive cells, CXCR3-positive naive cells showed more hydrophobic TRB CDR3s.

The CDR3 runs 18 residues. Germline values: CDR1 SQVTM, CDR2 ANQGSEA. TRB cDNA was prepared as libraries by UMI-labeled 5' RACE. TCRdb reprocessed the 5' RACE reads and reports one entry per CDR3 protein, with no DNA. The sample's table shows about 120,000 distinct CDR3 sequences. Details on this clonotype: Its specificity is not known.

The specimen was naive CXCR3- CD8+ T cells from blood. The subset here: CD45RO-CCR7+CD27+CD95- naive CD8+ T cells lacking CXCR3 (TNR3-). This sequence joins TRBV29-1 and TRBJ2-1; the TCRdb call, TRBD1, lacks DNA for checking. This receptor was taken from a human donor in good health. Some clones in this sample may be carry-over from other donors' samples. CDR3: CSVETIELTGDYYNEQFF.